A single sample is the source of the 15 T cell receptor beta chains below, sequenced in a study. TCRdb used MiXCR to reprocess the 5' RACE reads, holding one entry per CDR3 protein. The repertoire holds around 620 distinct CDR3 sequences, around 13% seen once, with about 15% in the top ten. Sequenced sample: total memory T cells from blood PBMCs. Described subset: transitional memory CD4+ T cells. The receptor source for this set is a female donor with HIV.

This chain links TRBV5-1 with TRBJ1-1; D unclear. CDR3 length: 14 residues. Looked up from germline, CDR1 is SGHRS and CDR2 is YFSETQ. The germline V and J ends were trimmed by 1 base and 1 base, with 8 bases remaining between them. The CDR3 bases are TGCGCCAGCAGCTTGATGGACGGGAACACTGAAGCTTTCTTT. Amino acids: CASSLMDGNTEAFF.

This clonotype showed up just a few times. The V gene is TRBV11-1, the J gene TRBJ1-4; TRBD1 matches at 8 bases. Germline lookup yields CDR1 SGHAT and CDR2 FQDESV (reference sequence). V lost 5 bases to trimming and J lost 8 bases; unmatched junction nucleotides: 7. The CDR3 length is 14 residues. CDR3 DNA sequence: TGTGCCAGCAGCGCGACAGGGGTCAGAGAAAAACTGTTTTTT. As protein: CASSATGVREKLFF.

There are a few counts of this clonotype. The rearrangement links TRBV15 to TRBJ1-5; D is unresolved. The CDR3 length is 14 residues. Germline CDR1 LNHNV, CDR2 YYDKDF (reference sequence). The ends were cut back, 0 bases at V and 0 bases at J, with 3 bases in the middle. DNA of the CDR3: TGTGCCACCAGCAGAGATTATAGCAATCAGCCCCAGCATTTT. Residues: CATSRDYSNQPQHF.

In this sample, this clonotype turned up a few times. The chain couples TRBV5-5 to TRBJ2-6; D remains ambiguous. Germline assignment: CDR1 SGHKS and CDR2 YYEKEE (reference sequence). V lost 0 bases to trimming and J lost 2 bases, with 12 bases between them. This CDR3 has 17 residues. In DNA, the CDR3 is TGTGCCAGCAGCTTGGAGCTGGCAGTTCCTGGGGCCAACGTCCTGACTTTC. Translating it yields CASSLELAVPGANVLTF.

This clonotype was seen only a few times. The chain has TRBV5-6 and TRBJ2-1; 9 positions match TRBD2. Germline assignment: CDR1 SGHDT and CDR2 YYEEEE. The CDR3 contains 15 residues. Germline trimming cut 4 bases from V and 8 bases from J; bases unmatched to any gene: 10. The CDR3 coding sequence is TGTGCCAGCAGCGGGGGGCAATGGACTAGCGATGAGCAGTTCTTC. Amino acids: CASSGGQWTSDEQFF.

The V and J genes are TRBV5-6 and TRBJ1-2; D is undetermined. There are 16 residues in the CDR3. V lost 1 base and J 0 bases, leaving 13 bases between the germline ends. Germline V CDR1 and CDR2: SGHDT, YYEEEE. CDR3: CASSLTQSSANYGYTF. The CDR3 region has the DNA TGTGCCAGCAGCTTGACACAGTCATCGGCTAACTATGGCTACACCTTC.

The genes are TRBV27 and TRBJ2-3; D might be TRBD2 (5 bases). Per the germline V gene, CDR1 is MNHEY and CDR2 is SMNVEV (reference sequence). Trimming pared 3 bases from V and 4 bases from J, leaving 14 bases between. The CDR3 runs to 15 residues. The DNA of the CDR3 is TGTGCCAGCAGTTTGCAGGTAGTTAGCGCAGATACGCAGTATTTT. Translation gives CASSLQVVSADTQYF.

Relative to its sample, this clonotype is hyperexpanded. J is TRBJ1-2 and V is TRBV29-1, with no clear D. V dropped 6 bases and J dropped 2 bases, with 13 bases sitting between them. Germline V CDR1 and CDR2: SQVTM, ANQGSEA. This CDR3 comprises 13 residues. The CDR3 nucleotides are TGCAGCGTCTCTCCCGGGAGAAACTATGGCTACACCTTC. This sequence encodes CSVSPGRNYGYTF.

This clonotype is large (0.1 to 1%). The chain employs TRBV5-1 and TRBJ2-1; 12 bases map to TRBD2. The CDR3 has 14 amino acids. V trimming: 6 bases; J trimming: 8 bases; junction bases outside the gene matches: 6. Germline V gene data show CDR1 as SGHRS and CDR2 as YFSETQ. In nucleotides, the CDR3 is TGCGCCAGCACCCGGACTAGCGGGAATGATGAGCAGTTCTTC. It is translated as CASTRTSGNDEQFF. The full variable domain, with the rest looked up from reference TRBV5-1 and TRBJ2-1, is KAGVTQTPRYLIKTRGQQVTLSCSPISGHRSVSWYQQTPGQGLQFLFEYFSETQRNKGNFPGRFSGRQFSNSRSEMNVSTLELGDSALYLCASTRTSGNDEQFFGPGTRLTVL.

This sequence joins TRBV5-1 and TRBJ2-1, with a possible D match to TRBD2 (6 bases). V lost 4 bases, J lost 6 bases, and 14 bases lay in between. The V gene's germline CDR1 is SGHRS and CDR2 YFSETQ. The CDR3 extends over 14 amino acids. The CDR3 coding sequence is TGCGCCAGCAGCAAGGAGGGTAGTCTCAATGAGCAGTTCTTC. This encodes CASSKEGSLNEQFF.

CDR3 nucleotide sequence: TGTGCCACCAGTGACCCGGGACCAAACTATGGCTACACCTTC. It yields the protein CATSDPGPNYGYTF. This chain links TRBV24-1 with TRBJ1-2; tentatively, D is TRBD1 (5 bases). V lost 4 bases and J lost 2, with 10 bases in between. This CDR3 is built from 14 residues. Germline CDR1 reads KGHDR; CDR2 reads SFDVKD.

J is TRBJ2-1 and V is TRBV2, with D perhaps matching TRBD2 (5 bases). The V gene lost 6 bases and the J gene lost 2 bases, with 11 bases spanning the gap. The germline gives CDR1 SNHLY, CDR2 FYNNEI. This CDR3 has 14 residues. CDR3 sequence (DNA): TGTGCCAGCAGGCCAGGACTTACCTACAATGAGCAGTTCTTC. As protein: CASRPGLTYNEQFF.

This clonotype was seen more than once but under ten times. CDR3 nucleotide sequence: TGTGCCAGCAGCTTGCAACTAGCGGGGGTGTTCTTC. Residues: CASSLQLAGVFF. The chain uses TRBV5-4 and TRBJ2-1; 11 nucleotides align to TRBD2. The V segment lost 1 base and the J segment 15 bases; nucleotides outside the gene matches: 3. The CDR3 spans 12 residues. Looked up from germline, CDR1 is SGHNT and CDR2 is YYREEE (reference sequence).

The chain combines TRBV30 with TRBJ1-1; possibly TRBD1 for D (6 bases). The CDR3 runs 13 residues. The germline V gene encodes CDR1 GTSNPN and CDR2 SVGIG (reference sequence). V gave up 2 bases and J gave up 3 bases, with 10 bases separating them. CDR3 in amino acids: CAWSLDRYTEAFF. As DNA, the CDR3 is TGTGCCTGGAGTCTGGACAGATACACTGAAGCTTTCTTT.

This clonotype was detected only a few times. This rearrangement joins TRBV11-1 to TRBJ2-1; D may be TRBD1 or TRBD2 (5 bases each). Trimming removed 3 bases from V and 7 bases from J, with 25 bases in between. The CDR3 length is 18 residues. The germline CDR1 and CDR2 sequences are SGHAT and FQDESV (reference sequence). CDR3 sequence reads: CASSFYGAPLPTNNEQFF. The CDR3 nucleotides read TGTGCCAGCAGCTTTTACGGGGCTCCCCTTCCAACGAATAATGAGCAGTTCTTC.